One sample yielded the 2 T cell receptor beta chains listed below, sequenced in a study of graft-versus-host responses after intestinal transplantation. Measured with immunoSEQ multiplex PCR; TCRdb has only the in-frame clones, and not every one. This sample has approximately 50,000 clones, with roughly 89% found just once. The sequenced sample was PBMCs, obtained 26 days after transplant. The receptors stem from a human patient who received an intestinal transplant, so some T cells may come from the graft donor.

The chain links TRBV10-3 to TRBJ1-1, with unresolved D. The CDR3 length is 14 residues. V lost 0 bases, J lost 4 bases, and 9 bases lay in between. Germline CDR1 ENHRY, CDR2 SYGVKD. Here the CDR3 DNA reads TGTGCCATCAGTGAGTCAGAGGGTGGCACTGAAGCTTTCTTT. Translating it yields CAISESEGGTEAFF.

CDR3 sequence reads: CASSLAVYGYTF. CDR3 in DNA: TGTGCCAGCAGCTTGGCAGTCTATGGCTACACCTTC. V is TRBV5-6 and J is TRBJ1-2; D gene unclear. Germline CDR1 and CDR2: SGHDT and YYEEEE. V lost 0 bases, J lost 4 bases, and 4 bases lay in between. The length of the CDR3 is 12 residues.